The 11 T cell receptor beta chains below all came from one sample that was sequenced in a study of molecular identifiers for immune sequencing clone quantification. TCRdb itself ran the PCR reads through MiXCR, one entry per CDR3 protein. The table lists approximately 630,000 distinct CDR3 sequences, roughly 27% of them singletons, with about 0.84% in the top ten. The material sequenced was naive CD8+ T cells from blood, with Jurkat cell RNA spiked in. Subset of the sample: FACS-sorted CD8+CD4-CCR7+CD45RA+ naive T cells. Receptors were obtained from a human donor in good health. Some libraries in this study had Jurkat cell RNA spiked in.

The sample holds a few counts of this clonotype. The CDR3 DNA is TGTGCCAGTAGTCGGGCGGGAACCTACGAGCAGTACTTC. It specifies CASSRAGTYEQYF. The rearrangement uses TRBV19 and TRBJ2-7; D may be TRBD2 (6 bases). This CDR3 region has 13 residues. V was clipped by 5 bases and J by 2 bases, with 10 bases between them. CDR1 is LNHDA, CDR2 SQIVND, per germline (reference sequence). The whole variable domain, remainder taken from reference TRBV19 and TRBJ2-7, is DGGITQSPKYLFRKEGQNVTLSCEQNLNHDAMYWYRQDPGQGLRLIYYSQIVNDFQKGDIAEGYSVSREKKESFPLTVTSAQKNPTAFYLCASSRAGTYEQYFGPGTRLTVT.

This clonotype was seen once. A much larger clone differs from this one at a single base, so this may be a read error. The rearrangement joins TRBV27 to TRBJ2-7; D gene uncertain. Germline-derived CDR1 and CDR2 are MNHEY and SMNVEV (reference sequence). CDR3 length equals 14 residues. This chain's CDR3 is CASSLSGDGYAQYF. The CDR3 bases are TGTGCCAGCAGTTTATCCGGTGACGGCTACGCGCAGTACTTC.

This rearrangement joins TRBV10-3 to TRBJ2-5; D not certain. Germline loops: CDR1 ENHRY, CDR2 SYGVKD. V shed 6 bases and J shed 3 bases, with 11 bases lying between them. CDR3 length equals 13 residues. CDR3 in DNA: TGTGCCATCAGAGGGCTTTCGGAAGAGACCCAGTACTTC. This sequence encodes CAIRGLSEETQYF.

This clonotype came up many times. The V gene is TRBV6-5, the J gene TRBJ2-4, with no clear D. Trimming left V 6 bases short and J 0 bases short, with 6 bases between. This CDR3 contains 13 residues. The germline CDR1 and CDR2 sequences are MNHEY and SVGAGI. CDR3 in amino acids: CASSDIAKNIQYF. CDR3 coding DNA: TGTGCCAGCAGCGATATAGCCAAAAACATTCAGTACTTC.

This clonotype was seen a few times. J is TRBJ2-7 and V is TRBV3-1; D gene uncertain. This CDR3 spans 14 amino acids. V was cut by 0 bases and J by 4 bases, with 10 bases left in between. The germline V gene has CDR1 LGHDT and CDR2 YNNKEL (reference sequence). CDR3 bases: TGTGCCAGCAGCCAAGAGGGGTTAGAGTACGAGCAGTACTTC. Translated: CASSQEGLEYEQYF.

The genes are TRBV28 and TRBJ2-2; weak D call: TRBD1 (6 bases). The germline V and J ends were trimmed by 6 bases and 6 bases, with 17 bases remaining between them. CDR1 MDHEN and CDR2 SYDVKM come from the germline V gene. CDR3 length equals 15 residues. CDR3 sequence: CASRTTQGIPGELFF. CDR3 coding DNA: TGTGCCAGCAGGACTACTCAGGGGATCCCCGGGGAGCTGTTTTTT.

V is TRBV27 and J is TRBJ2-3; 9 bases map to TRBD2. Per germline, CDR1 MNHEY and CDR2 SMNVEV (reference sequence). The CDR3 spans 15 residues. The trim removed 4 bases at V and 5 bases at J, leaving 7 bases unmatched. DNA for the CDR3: TGTGCCAGCAGTTGGACTAGCGCTCGTGGAGATACGCAGTATTTT. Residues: CASSWTSARGDTQYF.

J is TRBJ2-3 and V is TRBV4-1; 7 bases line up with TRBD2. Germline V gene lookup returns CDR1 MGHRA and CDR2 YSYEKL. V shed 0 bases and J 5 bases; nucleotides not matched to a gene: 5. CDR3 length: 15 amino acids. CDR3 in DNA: TGCGCCAGCAGCCAAGAAGGAGGGAGGGGAGATACGCAGTATTTT. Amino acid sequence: CASSQEGGRGDTQYF.

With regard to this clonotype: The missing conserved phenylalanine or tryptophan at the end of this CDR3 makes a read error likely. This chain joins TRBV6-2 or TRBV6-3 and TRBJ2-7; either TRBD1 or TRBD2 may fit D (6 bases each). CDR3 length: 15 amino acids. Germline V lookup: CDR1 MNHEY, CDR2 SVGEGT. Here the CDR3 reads CARRTRRGRPYAQYL. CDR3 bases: TGTGCCCGCCGTACCCGCCGGGGGCGGCCCTACGCGCAGTACCTC.

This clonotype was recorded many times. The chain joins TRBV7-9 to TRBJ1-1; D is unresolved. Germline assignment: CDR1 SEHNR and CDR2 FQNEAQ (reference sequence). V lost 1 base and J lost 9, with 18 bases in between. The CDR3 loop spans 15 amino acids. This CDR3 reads CASSLVTGSSVQAFF. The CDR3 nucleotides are TGTGCCAGCAGCTTAGTAACGGGTTCAAGCGTGCAAGCTTTCTTT.

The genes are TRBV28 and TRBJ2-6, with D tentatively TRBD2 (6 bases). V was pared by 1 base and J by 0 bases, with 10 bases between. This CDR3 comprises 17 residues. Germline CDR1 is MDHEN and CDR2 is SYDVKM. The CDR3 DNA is TGTGCCAGCAGTTTATTGGAGGGGAGCTCTGGGGCCAACGTCCTGACTTTC. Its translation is CASSLLEGSSGANVLTF.